This TCR beta chain was obtained from a study of cytomegalovirus exposure and HLA in healthy donors. Study-wide context: The approximately 120 validation repertoires were produced on the same platform as the roughly 700 repertoires of the first cohort. This was reported in a later analysis.

Libraries were prepared by immunoSEQ multiplex PCR; TCRdb keeps only in-frame clonotypes and omits some of them. The repertoire includes roughly 250,000 clones, 90% of them detected once, and under 0.4% sits in the top ten. A remark on this clone: Its cognate antigen is unknown.

Study-wide results and caveats: Subsequent analysis found a tendency for first-cohort TCR clusters to co-occur within the 110 or so validation repertoires.

Input material: PBMCs. This TCR was recovered from a woman aged 18-35 years in good health and CMV-seronegative.

CDR3 sequence reads: CASRVLLTDTNYGYTF. In nucleotides, the CDR3 is TGTGCCAGCAGGGTTTTATTGACGGACACTAACTATGGCTACACCTTC. The gene calls are TRBV2 and TRBJ1-2, with a possible D match to TRBD1 (5 bases). The V end was cut by 6 bases, the J end by 0 bases, with 17 bases between. Germline CDR1 SNHLY, CDR2 FYNNEI. The length of the CDR3 is 16 residues.